The sequence of this TCR beta chain was determined in a study of blood T cell repertoires in COVID-19. Background on the study: Sites in the United States, Italy and Spain provided acute and convalescent COVID-19 samples. Sample material is recorded as cDNA or gDNA derived from T cells, B-cell-depleted T cells, or PBMCs.

Only in-frame clones appear in the TCRdb table, and some are missing; sequencing was by immunoSEQ multiplex PCR. The sample holds about 330,000 clones; more than 75% are singletons and the top ten take about 1.7%. CDR3 size: 18 residues. Looked up from germline, CDR1 is SGHVS and CDR2 is FNYEAQ. The junction had 10 bases not matched to a gene; V was cut back by 2 bases and J by 4 bases. This TCR was sampled from a woman between 45 and 65 years old with acute or convalescent COVID-19. Sequencing input: peripheral blood. This chain links TRBV7-6 with TRBJ2-3; 12 bases are shared with TRBD2. The CDR3 sequence is CASSLYPPTSGRSDTQYF. CDR3 bases: TGTGCCAGCAGCTTATACCCCCCTACTAGCGGGAGGTCAGATACGCAGTATTTT.